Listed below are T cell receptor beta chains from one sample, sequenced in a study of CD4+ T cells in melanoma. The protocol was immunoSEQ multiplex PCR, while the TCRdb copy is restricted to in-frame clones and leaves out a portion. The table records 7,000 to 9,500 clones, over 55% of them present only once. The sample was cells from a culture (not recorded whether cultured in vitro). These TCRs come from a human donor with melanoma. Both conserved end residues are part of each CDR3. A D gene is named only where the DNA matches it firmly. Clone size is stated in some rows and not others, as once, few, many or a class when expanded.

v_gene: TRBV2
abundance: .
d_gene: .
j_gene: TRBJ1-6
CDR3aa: CASKWDSPLHF
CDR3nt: TGTGCCAGCAAGTGGGATTCACCCCTCCACTTT

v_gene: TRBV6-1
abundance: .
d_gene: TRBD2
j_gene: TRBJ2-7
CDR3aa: CAGRIGGAGGEQYF
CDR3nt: TGTGCCGGGCGAATCGGGGGGGCCGGCGGCGAGCAGTACTTC

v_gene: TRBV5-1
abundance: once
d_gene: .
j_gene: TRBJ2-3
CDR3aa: CASSTTSTDTQYF
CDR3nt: TGCGCCAGCAGCACGACTAGCACAGATACGCAGTATTTT

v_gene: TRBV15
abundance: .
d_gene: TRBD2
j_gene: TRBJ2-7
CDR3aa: CATSRDLAGQLQYF
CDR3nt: TGTGCCACCAGCAGAGATCTAGCGGGCCAACTCCAGTACTTC

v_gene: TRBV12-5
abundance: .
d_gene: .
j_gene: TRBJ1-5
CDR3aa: CASGLAWNLRELIDQPQHF
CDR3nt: TGTGCTAGTGGTTTGGCCTGGAATCTCAGGGAATTGATAGATCAGCCCCAGCATTTT

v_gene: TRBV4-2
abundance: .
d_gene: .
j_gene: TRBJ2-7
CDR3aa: CASSQGVGTQGYEQYF
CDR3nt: TGTGCCAGCAGCCAAGGGGTCGGGACACAGGGATACGAGCAGTACTTC

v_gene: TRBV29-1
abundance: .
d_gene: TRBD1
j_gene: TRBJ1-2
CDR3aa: CSVGQVGGYTF
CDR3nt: TGCAGCGTGGGACAGGTGGGGGGCTACACCTTC

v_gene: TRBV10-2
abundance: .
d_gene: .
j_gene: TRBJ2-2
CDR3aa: CASHARAGAGTGELFF
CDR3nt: TGCGCCAGCCATGCACGGGCGGGGGCAGGCACCGGGGAGCTGTTTTTT

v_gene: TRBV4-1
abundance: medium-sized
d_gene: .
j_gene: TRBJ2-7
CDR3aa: CASSPAALGGPYEQYF
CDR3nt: TGCGCCAGCAGCCCGGCGGCGTTGGGGGGCCCCTACGAGCAGTACTTC

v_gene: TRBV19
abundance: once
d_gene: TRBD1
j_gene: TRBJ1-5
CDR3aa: CASSVGTGRQPQHF
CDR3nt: TGTGCCAGTAGTGTCGGGACAGGGAGACAGCCCCAGCATTTT

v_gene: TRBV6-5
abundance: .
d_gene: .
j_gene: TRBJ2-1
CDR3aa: CASSSGDSYNEQFF
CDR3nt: TGTGCCAGCAGTTCGGGGGACTCCTACAATGAGCAGTTCTTC

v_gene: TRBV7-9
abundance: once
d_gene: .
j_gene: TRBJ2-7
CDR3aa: CASSLVQGDEQYF
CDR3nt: TGTGCCAGCAGCTTAGTACAGGGCGACGAGCAGTACTTC

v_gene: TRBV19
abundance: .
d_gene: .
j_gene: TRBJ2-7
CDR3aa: CASSNGRYAEQYF
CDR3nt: TGTGCCAGTAGTAACGGCAGGTATGCCGAGCAGTACTTC

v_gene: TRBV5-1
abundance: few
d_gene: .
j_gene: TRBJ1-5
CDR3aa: CASSLEGGNQPQHF
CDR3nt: TGCGCCAGCAGCTTGGAAGGGGGCAATCAGCCCCAGCATTTT

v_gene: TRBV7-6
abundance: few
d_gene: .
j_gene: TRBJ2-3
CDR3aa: CASSLHQDTDTQYF
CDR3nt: TGTGCCAGCAGCTTACATCAAGACACAGATACGCAGTATTTT

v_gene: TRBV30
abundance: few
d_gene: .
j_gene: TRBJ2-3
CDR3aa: CASQPSGTSTDTQYF
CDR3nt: TGTGCCTCCCAACCATCCGGGACATCCACAGATACGCAGTATTTT

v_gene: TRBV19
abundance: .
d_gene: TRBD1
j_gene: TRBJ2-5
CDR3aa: CASSRGQGVGETQYF
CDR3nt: TGTGCCAGTAGTAGGGGACAGGGAGTGGGAGAGACCCAGTACTTC

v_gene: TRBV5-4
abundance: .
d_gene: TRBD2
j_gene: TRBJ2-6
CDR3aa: CASSGQSGSGNVLTF
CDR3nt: TGTGCCAGCAGCGGACAGAGCGGGAGTGGCAACGTCCTGACTTTC

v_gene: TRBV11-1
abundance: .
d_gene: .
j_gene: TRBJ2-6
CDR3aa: CASSLGPFGGSGANVLTF
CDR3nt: TGTGCCAGCAGCTTAGGACCATTCGGGGGATCCGGGGCCAACGTCCTGACTTTC

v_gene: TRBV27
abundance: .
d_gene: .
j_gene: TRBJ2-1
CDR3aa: CASAGRSGKNEQFF
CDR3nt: TGTGCCAGCGCCGGCAGGTCAGGGAAGAATGAGCAGTTCTTC

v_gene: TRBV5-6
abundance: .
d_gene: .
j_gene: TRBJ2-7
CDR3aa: CASSYVHEQYF
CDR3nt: TGTGCCAGCAGTTACGTCCACGAGCAGTACTTC

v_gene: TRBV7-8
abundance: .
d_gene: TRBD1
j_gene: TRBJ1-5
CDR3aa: CASSIDRVNQPQHF
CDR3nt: TGTGCCAGCAGCATCGACAGGGTCAATCAGCCCCAGCATTTT

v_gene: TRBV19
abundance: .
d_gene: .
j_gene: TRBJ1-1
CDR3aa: CASSKVLGWGTEAFF
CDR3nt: TGTGCCAGTAGTAAGGTTCTGGGGTGGGGCACTGAAGCTTTCTTT

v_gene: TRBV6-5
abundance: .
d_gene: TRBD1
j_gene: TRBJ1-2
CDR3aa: CASSGTGDPDYGYTF
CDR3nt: TGTGCCAGCAGTGGGACAGGGGATCCGGACTATGGCTACACCTTC

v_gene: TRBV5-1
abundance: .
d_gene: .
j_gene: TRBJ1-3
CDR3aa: CASSLGGAGNGNTIYF
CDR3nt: TGCGCCAGCAGCTTGGGTGGGGCCGGGAATGGAAACACCATATATTTT

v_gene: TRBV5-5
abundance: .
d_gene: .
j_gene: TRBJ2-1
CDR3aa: CASRNRDGGNEQFF
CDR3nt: TGTGCCAGCAGAAACCGGGACGGTGGGAATGAGCAGTTCTTC